Below, 8 T cell receptor beta chains from the same sample are listed, as sequenced in a study of shared clonotypes between healthy human individuals. Clones were read by immunoSEQ multiplex PCR, and TCRdb kept only the in-frame ones, dropping some. Of millions of clones in the sample, over 85% were seen once. Sample: naive CD4+ T cells sorted from blood. Stated subset: CD45RA+ positively selected. All receptors come from a man in his late teens or twenties in good health.

This clone was recorded once. The chain has TRBV27 and TRBJ1-1; tentatively, D is TRBD1 (5 bases). Germline values: CDR1 MNHEY, CDR2 SMNVEV (reference sequence). CDR3 length: 15 residues. Trimming cost V 5 bases and J 0 bases, with 13 bases left between them. This CDR3 reads CASSPRQNMNTEAFF. The CDR3 DNA reads as TGTGCCAGCAGTCCCCGACAGAACATGAACACTGAAGCTTTCTTT.

The genes are TRBV14 and TRBJ1-1; 9 nucleotides match TRBD1. Germline V gene sequence: CDR1 SGHDN, CDR2 FVKESK. V was clipped by 5 bases and J by 1 base; unmatched bases: 14. There are 18 residues in the CDR3. As DNA, the CDR3 is TGTGCCAGCAGCGCCACCGGGACAGGGACTATCGGGAACACTGAAGCTTTCTTT. It codes for CASSATGTGTIGNTEAFF.

This clone occurred a few times. Within the sample, other DNA sequences also encode this same CDR3. This chain connects TRBV30 to TRBJ1-3; no reliable D call. Trimming took 5 bases from V and 0 from J, leaving 2 bases between them. Germline CDR1 GTSNPN, CDR2 SVGIG (reference sequence). The CDR3 totals 11 residues. The chain's CDR3 is CAWDSGNTIYF. The CDR3 nucleotides read TGTGCCTGGGACTCTGGAAACACCATATATTTT.

The chain uses TRBV4-1 and TRBJ2-7; D might be TRBD1 (6 bases). Trimming took off 2 bases at V and 4 bases at J, with 12 bases between the two ends. Germline V gene sequence: CDR1 MGHRA, CDR2 YSYEKL. CDR3 length: 14 residues. The CDR3 DNA reads TGCGCCAGCAGCCAACCGGACAGCCTATACGAGCAGTACTTC. The encoded protein is CASSQPDSLYEQYF.

For this clone: Other DNA sequences in this specimen translate into the identical CDR3. The chain combines TRBV5-1 with TRBJ1-4; 10 positions agree with TRBD1. This CDR3 spans 14 amino acids. V shed 4 bases and J 8 bases; nucleotides not matched to a gene: 5. The germline V gene has CDR1 SGHRS and CDR2 YFSETQ. CDR3 sequence (DNA): TGCGCCAGCAGCCCGGGACAGGGGAACGAAAAACTGTTTTTT. Residues: CASSPGQGNEKLFF.

The CDR3 protein is CAWNKQGSHYGYTF. The CDR3, as DNA: TGTGCCTGGAATAAACAGGGCTCCCACTATGGCTACACCTTC. The rearrangement uses TRBV30 and TRBJ1-2, with a possible D match to TRBD1 (6 bases). The CDR3 extends over 14 amino acids. V was shortened by 4 bases and J by 3 bases, with 15 bases between the two germline ends. Germline V gene data show CDR1 as GTSNPN and CDR2 as SVGIG (reference sequence).

Worth noting for this clone: The sample has other DNA sequences that encode this CDR3 too. The chain joins TRBV19 to TRBJ2-1; D may be TRBD1 (5 bases). Trimming shortened V by 1 base and J by 5 bases, and 6 bases separated the two germline ends. This CDR3 is 13 amino acids long. Germline values: CDR1 LNHDA, CDR2 SQIVND (reference sequence). Here the CDR3 DNA reads TGTGCCAGTAGTATAGGACAGAACAATGAGCAGTTCTTC. As protein: CASSIGQNNEQFF.

V is TRBV25-1 and J is TRBJ2-2, with TRBD1 matching 7 bases. V was clipped by 6 bases and J by 2 bases; unmatched bases: 6. This CDR3 is 15 amino acids long. The germline gives CDR1 MGHDK, CDR2 SYGVNS. The CDR3 is CASRAGTANTGELFF. The CDR3 DNA sequence: TGTGCCAGCAGGGCCGGGACAGCAAACACCGGGGAGCTGTTTTTT.